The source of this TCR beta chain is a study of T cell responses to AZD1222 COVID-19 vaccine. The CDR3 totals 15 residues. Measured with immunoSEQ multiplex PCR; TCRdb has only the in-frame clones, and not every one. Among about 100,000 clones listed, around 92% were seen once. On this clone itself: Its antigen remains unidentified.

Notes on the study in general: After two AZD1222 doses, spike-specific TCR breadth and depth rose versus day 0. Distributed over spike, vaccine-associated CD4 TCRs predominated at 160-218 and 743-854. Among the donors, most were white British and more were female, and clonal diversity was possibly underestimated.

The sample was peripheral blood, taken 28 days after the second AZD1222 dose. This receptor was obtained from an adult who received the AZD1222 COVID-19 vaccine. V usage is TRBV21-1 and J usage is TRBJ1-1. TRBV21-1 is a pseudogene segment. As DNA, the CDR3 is TGTGCCAGCAGCTCACCTCGGACGGAGAACACTGAAGCTTTCTTT. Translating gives CASSSPRTENTEAFF.